The 23 T cell receptor beta chains below come from one sample, sequenced in a study of T cell responses to AZD1222 COVID-19 vaccine. Generated by immunoSEQ multiplex PCR, the TCRdb table keeps only in-frame clones and is missing some. This table holds 140,000 to 150,000 clones, 80% to 85% found once. The sequences come from peripheral blood, collected on day 0 of MenACWY control vaccination. The source of these receptors is an adult in good health.

The chain is built from TRBV13 and TRBJ2-1; D not resolved. V lost 1 base to trimming and J lost 12 bases, with 13 bases between them. This CDR3 is built from 13 residues. Germline-derived CDR1 and CDR2 are PRHDT and FYEKMQ (reference sequence). CDR3 nucleotides: TGTGCCAGCAGCTTAGAGGGCTACCTCGGGCAGTTCTTC. Protein: CASSLEGYLGQFF.

The chain couples TRBV11-2 to TRBJ1-5; 7 bases match TRBD1. Germline V gives CDR1 SGHAT, CDR2 FQNNGV. J was trimmed by 5 bases and V by 3 bases; bases with no gene match: 7. The CDR3 has 15 residues. CDR3 in amino acids: CASSLNRGWDQPQHF. In DNA form, the CDR3 reads TGTGCCAGCAGCTTGAACAGGGGATGGGATCAGCCCCAGCATTTT.

This chain joins TRBV4-2 and TRBJ1-2; D remains unclear. V lost 5 bases to trimming and J lost 3 bases, with 7 bases between them. The CDR3 sequence is 12 residues long. Looked up from germline, CDR1 is LGHNA and CDR2 is YNFKEQ. The DNA for the CDR3 is TGTGCCAGCAGCGCGCGGGACTATGGCTACACCTTC. Protein: CASSARDYGYTF.

This clone was picked up a small number of times. The CDR3 sequence is CASSAPGQGYEQYF. The CDR3 DNA sequence: TGTGCCAGCAGCGCACCGGGACAGGGCTACGAGCAGTACTTC. The chain links TRBV7-9 to TRBJ2-7; 9 bases are a match to TRBD1. There are 14 residues in the CDR3. Trimming cost V 5 bases and J 3 bases; bases outside gene matches: 5. Germline CDR1 and CDR2: SEHNR and FQNEAQ (reference sequence).

The chain uses TRBV28 and TRBJ1-5; the match to TRBD1 covers 8 bases. With 4 bases clipped from V and 5 bases from J, the junction kept 13 bases outside the gene matches. Germline V gene lookup returns CDR1 MDHEN and CDR2 SYDVKM. This CDR3 region has 17 residues. The CDR3 loop is CASSSVNRGSFHQPQHF. The CDR3 DNA reads TGTGCCAGCAGTTCCGTAAACAGGGGGAGTTTTCATCAGCCCCAGCATTTT. Full variable domain (outside the CDR3, taken from reference TRBV28 and TRBJ1-5): DVKVTQSSRYLVKRTGEKVFLECVQDMDHENMFWYRQDPGLGLRLIYFSYDVKMKEKGDIPEGYSVSREKKERFSLILESASTNQTSMYLCASSSVNRGSFHQPQHFGDGTRLSIL.

The chain is built from TRBV7-9 and TRBJ2-7; D is unclear. The germline CDR1 and CDR2 sequences are SEHNR and FQNEAQ (reference sequence). This CDR3 is built from 13 residues. With 3 bases removed from V and 0 bases from J, the gap between germline ends came to 6 bases. CDR3 residues: CASSFGSSYEQYF. CDR3 DNA: TGTGCCAGCAGCTTTGGAAGCTCCTACGAGCAGTACTTC.

V usage is TRBV23-1 and J usage is TRBJ2-1, with 7 bases aligning to TRBD1. TRBV23-1 is given ORF status, its function remaining uncertain. This CDR3 region has 16 residues. V lost 2 bases to trimming and J lost 4 bases; unmatched junction nucleotides: 8. CDR3 amino acids: CASSQPPGQSYNEQFF. The CDR3 DNA sequence: TGCGCCAGCAGTCAACCACCGGGACAGAGTTACAATGAGCAGTTCTTC.

The gene calls are TRBV18 and TRBJ2-1, with D possibly TRBD1 on 6 matching bases. In germline, CDR1 is KGHSH, CDR2 LQKENI. V was clipped by 4 bases and J by 7 bases, with 8 bases between them. The CDR3 is made up of 12 amino acids. CDR3: CASSLRGNEQFF. CDR3 sequence (DNA): TGTGCCAGCTCACTAAGGGGGAATGAGCAGTTCTTC.

J is TRBJ1-6 and V is TRBV6-2 or TRBV6-3, with D uncertain. The V end lost 6 bases, the J end lost 0 bases, and 12 bases lay between the germline ends. Germline CDR1 is MNHEY and CDR2 is SVGEGT. The CDR3 runs to 16 residues. CDR3 in DNA: TGTGCCAGCAGCCCTGTAAAAAGCTCCTATAATTCACCCCTCCACTTT. It codes for CASSPVKSSYNSPLHF.

The chain links TRBV3-1 (or the pseudogene TRBV3-2) to TRBJ1-2; tentatively, D is TRBD1 (6 bases). The CDR3 length is 14 residues. V was cut by 5 bases and J by 9 bases, with 19 bases left in between. The germline CDR1 and CDR2 sequences are LGHDT and YNNKEL (reference sequence). The CDR3 DNA sequence: TGTGCCAGCAGCAGGCGGGACACGGGATGGAGCTACACCTTC. Protein: CASSRRDTGWSYTF.

The chain employs TRBV5-4 and TRBJ1-2; weak D call: TRBD1 (6 bases). V lost 2 bases, J lost 6 bases, and 14 bases lay in between. The V gene's germline CDR1 is SGHNT and CDR2 YYREEE (reference sequence). The CDR3 has 14 amino acids. CDR3 DNA: TGTGCCAGCAGCTTTATGGGGGCGGTCGATGGCTACACCTTC. Its protein product is CASSFMGAVDGYTF.

The rearrangement uses TRBV25-1 and TRBJ2-1; 8 nucleotides line up with TRBD1. CDR3 size: 16 residues. Germline-derived CDR1 and CDR2 are MGHDK and SYGVNS. Unmatched junction bases numbered 5, after V lost 3 bases and J lost 1 base. The CDR3 region has the DNA TGTGCCAGCAGTGACCCGCAGGGGGCTTCCTACAATGAGCAGTTCTTC. Residues: CASSDPQGASYNEQFF.

This clone showed up just once. CDR3 DNA: TGTGCCAGCAGTGAGGTTTATGGGGAGAGGTGGGCCCAGTACTTC. Protein product: CASSEVYGERWAQYF. The V call is TRBV2, the J call TRBJ2-5, with a tentative D call TRBD2 (5 bases). This CDR3 region has 15 residues. V was trimmed by 3 bases and J by 9 bases, leaving 20 bases between them. Per the germline V gene, CDR1 is SNHLY and CDR2 is FYNNEI.

This clone came up once. V usage is TRBV3-1 (or the pseudogene TRBV3-2) and J usage is TRBJ1-3; D remains ambiguous. The CDR3 runs to 14 residues. CDR1 and CDR2 (germline): LGHDT, YNNKEL (reference sequence). V dropped 4 bases and J dropped 4 bases, with 11 bases sitting between them. The CDR3 region has the DNA TGTGCCAGCAGCCCCAGTGGGGTAGGAAACACCATATATTTT. Protein sequence: CASSPSGVGNTIYF.

This sequence joins TRBV9 and TRBJ1-3; perhaps TRBD1 as D (6 bases). The V and J ends lost 4 bases and 2 bases respectively, with 16 bases between them. Germline V gene sequence: CDR1 SGDLS, CDR2 YYNGEE. This CDR3 spans 16 amino acids. The chain's CDR3 is CASSPQTPGAGNTIYF. CDR3 sequence (DNA): TGTGCCAGCAGCCCACAAACTCCAGGGGCTGGAAACACCATATATTTT.

The chain recombines TRBV5-1 with TRBJ2-1; 7 bases align to TRBD1. The germline gives CDR1 SGHRS, CDR2 YFSETQ. The trim removed 3 bases at V and 3 bases at J, leaving 6 bases unmatched. This CDR3 is 15 amino acids long. This CDR3 reads CASSSDRDLYNEQFF. CDR3 DNA sequence: TGCGCCAGCAGCTCAGACAGGGACCTCTACAATGAGCAGTTCTTC. Supplemented by reference TRBV5-1 and TRBJ2-1, the full variable domain reads KAGVTQTPRYLIKTRGQQVTLSCSPISGHRSVSWYQQTPGQGLQFLFEYFSETQRNKGNFPGRFSGRQFSNSRSEMNVSTLELGDSALYLCASSSDRDLYNEQFFGPGTRLTVL.

This chain links TRBV9 with TRBJ1-5; perhaps TRBD1 as D (5 bases). Trimming removed 0 bases from V and 7 bases from J, with 14 bases in between. CDR1 and CDR2 (germline): SGDLS, YYNGEE. CDR3 length: 15 amino acids. The CDR3 reads CASSVDGGTGQPQHF. CDR3 nucleotides: TGTGCCAGCAGCGTAGATGGGGGGACGGGACAGCCCCAGCATTTT.

J is TRBJ2-2 and V is TRBV9; 11 bases line up with TRBD1. Germline CDR1 and CDR2: SGDLS and YYNGEE. The CDR3 extends over 17 amino acids. With V trimmed by 3 bases and J by 4 bases, 8 bases remained unmatched. CDR3 bases: TGTGCCAGCAGCGGACGTGGGACAGGGGGGAGCACCGGGGAGCTGTTTTTT. It codes for CASSGRGTGGSTGELFF.

The J gene is TRBJ1-6, the V gene TRBV19, with a weak D call TRBD1 (5 bases). CDR3 size: 14 residues. V was clipped by 1 base and J by 7 bases, with 8 bases between them. CDR1 and CDR2 (germline): LNHDA, SQIVND (reference sequence). Here the CDR3 DNA reads TGTGCCAGTAGTATAGTTCGGGGGAATTCACCCCTCCACTTT. It codes for CASSIVRGNSPLHF.

The chain is built from TRBV11-2 and TRBJ2-6, with no clear D. This CDR3 region has 16 residues. Germline lookup yields CDR1 SGHAT and CDR2 FQNNGV. The V end lost 0 bases, the J end lost 2 bases, and 8 bases lay between the germline ends. CDR3 DNA: TGTGCCAGCAGCTTAGATTTGGGTGCTGGGGCCAACGTCCTGACTTTC. Translation: CASSLDLGAGANVLTF.

This clone was counted a single time. The rearrangement joins TRBV2 to TRBJ2-6; TRBD1 agrees at 11 bases. The CDR3 covers 17 residues. Germline CDR1 and CDR2: SNHLY and FYNNEI. V lost 6 bases and J lost 1; bases outside the gene matches: 5. This CDR3 is CASRPGQGVSGANVLTF. CDR3 DNA sequence: TGTGCCAGCAGGCCGGGACAGGGGGTATCTGGGGCCAACGTCCTGACTTTC.

The chain recombines TRBV28 with TRBJ2-2; the D gene is possibly TRBD1 (5 bases). CDR1 is MDHEN and CDR2 is SYDVKM in the germline V gene. V lost 11 bases, J lost 0 bases, and 10 bases lay in between. This CDR3 has 13 amino acids. The CDR3 DNA reads TGTGCCTCCAGGGCGGCGAACACCGGGGAGCTGTTTTTT. It translates to CASRAANTGELFF.

This chain uses TRBV20-1 with TRBJ2-7; D assignment may be TRBD1 or TRBD2 (6 bases each). Trimming cost V 3 bases and J 6 bases, with 15 bases left between them. The CDR3 runs to 13 residues. Germline V gene lookup returns CDR1 DFQATT and CDR2 SNEGSKA (reference sequence). The chain's CDR3 is CSASGGGIPEQYV. The CDR3 DNA sequence: TGCAGTGCTAGTGGAGGGGGGATTCCCGAGCAGTACGTC.